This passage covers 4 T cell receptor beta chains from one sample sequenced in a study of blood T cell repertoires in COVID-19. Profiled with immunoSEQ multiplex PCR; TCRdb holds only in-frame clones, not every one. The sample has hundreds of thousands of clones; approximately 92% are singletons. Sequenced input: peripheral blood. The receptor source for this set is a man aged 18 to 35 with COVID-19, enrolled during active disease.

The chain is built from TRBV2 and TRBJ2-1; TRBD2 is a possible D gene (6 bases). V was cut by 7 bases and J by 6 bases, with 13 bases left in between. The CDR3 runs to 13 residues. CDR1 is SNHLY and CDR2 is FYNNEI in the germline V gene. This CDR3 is CASTGGMGNEQFF. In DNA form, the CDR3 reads TGTGCCAGCACGGGCGGGATGGGCAATGAGCAGTTCTTC.

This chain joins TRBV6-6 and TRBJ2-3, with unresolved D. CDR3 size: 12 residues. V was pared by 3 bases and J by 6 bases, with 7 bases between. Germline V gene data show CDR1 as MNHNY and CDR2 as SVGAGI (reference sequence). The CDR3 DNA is TGTGCCAGCAGTTATCCCGGTGATACGCAGTATTTT. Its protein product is CASSYPGDTQYF.

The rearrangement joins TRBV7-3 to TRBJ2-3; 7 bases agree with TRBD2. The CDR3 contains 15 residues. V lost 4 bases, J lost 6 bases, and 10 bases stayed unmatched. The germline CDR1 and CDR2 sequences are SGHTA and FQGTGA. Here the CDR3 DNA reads TGTGCCAGCAGCTCCTCTAGCGGTGGGAGGGATACGCAGTATTTT. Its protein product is CASSSSSGGRDTQYF.

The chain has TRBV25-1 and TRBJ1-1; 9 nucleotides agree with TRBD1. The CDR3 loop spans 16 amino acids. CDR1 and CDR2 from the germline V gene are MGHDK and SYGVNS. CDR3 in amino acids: CAVAGTGFAGITEAFF. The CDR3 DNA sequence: TGTGCTGTAGCCGGGACAGGGTTCGCTGGGATAACTGAAGCTTTCTTT.